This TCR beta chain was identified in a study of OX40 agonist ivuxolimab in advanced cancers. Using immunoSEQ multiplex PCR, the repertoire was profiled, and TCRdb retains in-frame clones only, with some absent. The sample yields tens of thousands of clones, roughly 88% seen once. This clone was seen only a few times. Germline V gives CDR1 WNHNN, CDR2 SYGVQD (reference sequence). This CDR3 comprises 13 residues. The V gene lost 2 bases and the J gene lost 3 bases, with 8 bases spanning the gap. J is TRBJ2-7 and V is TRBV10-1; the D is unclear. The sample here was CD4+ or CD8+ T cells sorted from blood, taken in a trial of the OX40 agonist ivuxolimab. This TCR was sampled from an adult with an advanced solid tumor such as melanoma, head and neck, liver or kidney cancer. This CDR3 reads CASSEGGIYEQYF. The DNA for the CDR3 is TGCGCCAGCAGTGAGGGCGGAATCTACGAGCAGTACTTC.